The clone carrying this T cell receptor beta chain came up many times. TCRdb analysed the RT-PCR reads with MiXCR anew, one entry per CDR3 protein. The sample lists hundreds of thousands of distinct CDR3 sequences, about 14% seen once, with roughly 3.9% in the top ten. The receptor was derived from a female donor in good health, serving as a healthy control. Source material: memory CD4+ T cells from blood.

In nucleotides, the CDR3 is TGCGCCAGCAGCACCGAAGCGGGAGTAGAGACCCAGTACTTC. It codes for CASSTEAGVETQYF. The chain employs TRBV5-1 and TRBJ2-5; 8 positions agree with TRBD2. Trimming cost V 4 bases and J 4 bases; bases outside gene matches: 6. The CDR3 consists of 14 residues. Looked up from germline, CDR1 is SGHRS and CDR2 is YFSETQ.